The T cell receptor (beta chain) under discussion was sequenced for a study of metastatic and nonmetastatic thyroid tumors. Trimming pared 2 bases from V and 4 bases from J, leaving 11 bases between. The CDR3 contains 13 residues. Germline CDR1 reads DFQATT; CDR2 reads SNEGSKA (reference sequence). TCRdb re-called the PCR reads through MiXCR. Here the sample spans more than 90,000 clones, roughly 13% being singletons. There were no patients who had received any treatment before thyroid surgery. To note about this clone: A much bigger clone sits one base away, suggesting this may be a read error. In the same sample, other DNA sequences code for this CDR3.

This sequence joins TRBV20-1 and TRBJ2-5; D ambiguous. This TCR derives from a female donor with papillary thyroid cancer or a benign thyroid nodule (not recorded which). Some clones in this sample may be carry-over from other donors' samples. The sample taken for sequencing was blood. CDR3 sequence reads: CSARSGTTETQYF. CDR3 bases: TGCAGTGCTAGATCTGGTACCACAGAGACCCAGTACTTC.